This T cell receptor beta chain originates from a study of Ad26.COV2.S vaccination and SARS-CoV-2 variants. Study details: The donor participated in the COV1001 trial, in its Ad26.COV2.S arm. Participants got Ad26.COV2.S intramuscularly, once or twice 56 days apart. The study, taken as a whole, reports: TCR breadth and depth analyses may have underestimated total T cell responses. The study found similar non-spike TCR breadth in vaccine and placebo recipients.

Regarding this clone: Its antigen remains unknown.

Treatment in this sample: roughly 20 received Ad26.COV2.S at low or high dose, single or two shots; about 5 received placebo; per-sample allocation not given. Sampling was done on day 63 after the first vaccine or placebo injection. This CDR3 is 15 amino acids long. Germline V CDR1 and CDR2: SGDLS, YYNGEE. V gave up 4 bases and J gave up 6 bases, with 20 bases separating them. The assay was immunoSEQ multiplex PCR, and TCRdb's table has in-frame clones only and misses some. The sample records about 470,000 clones, roughly 87% being singletons. Sequencing used peripheral blood, obtained in a trial of Ad26.COV2.S vaccine versus placebo. J is TRBJ2-7 and V is TRBV9; D is unresolved. This TCR was recovered from a person aged 18 to 65 who received the Ad26.COV2.S COVID-19 vaccine or a placebo. The CDR3 here is CASSPSVGSLLEQYF. CDR3 in DNA: TGTGCCAGCAGCCCATCGGTGGGCAGCCTCCTCGAGCAGTACTTC.